The TCR beta chain described here comes from a study of CD8 T cells in ankylosing spondylitis. TCRdb itself ran the 5' RACE reads through MiXCR, one entry per CDR3 protein. The table records about 5,700 distinct CDR3 sequences, 2.1% of them present only once. This clonotype was picked up many times. Sample: blood, either unsorted or a sorted T cell fraction (not recorded which). The receptor's source is a male donor with ankylosing spondylitis or in good health (not recorded which).

CDR3 nucleotide sequence: TGTGCCAGCAGCCCCGATTCTGTAAATGAGCAGTTCTTC. Amino acids: CASSPDSVNEQFF. The genes are TRBV9 and TRBJ2-1; D unresolved. This CDR3 has 13 residues. CDR1 and CDR2 from the germline V gene are SGDLS and YYNGEE. Trimming removed 4 bases at V and 7 bases at J, with 12 bases between. Using reference TRBV9 and TRBJ2-1 for the parts outside the CDR3, the full variable domain is DSGVTQTPKHLITATGQRVTLRCSPRSGDLSVYWYQQSLDQGLQFLIQYYNGEERAKGNILERFSAQQFPDLHSELNLSSLELGDSALYFCASSPDSVNEQFFGPGTRLTVL.